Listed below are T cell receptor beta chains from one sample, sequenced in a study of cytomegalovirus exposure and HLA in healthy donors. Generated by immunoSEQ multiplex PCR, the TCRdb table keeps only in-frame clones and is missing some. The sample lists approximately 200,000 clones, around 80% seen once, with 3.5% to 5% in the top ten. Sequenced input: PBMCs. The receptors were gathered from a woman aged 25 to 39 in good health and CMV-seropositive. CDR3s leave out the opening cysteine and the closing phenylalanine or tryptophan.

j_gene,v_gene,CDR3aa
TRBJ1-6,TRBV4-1,ASSQKENSPLH
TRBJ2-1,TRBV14,ASSQVAGAYNEQF
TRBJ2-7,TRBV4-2,ASSRVSREQY
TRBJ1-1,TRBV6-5,ASSYRDRGTEAF
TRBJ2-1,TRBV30,AWSVPWSSYNEQF
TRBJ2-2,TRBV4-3,ASSQGTGQGYTGELF
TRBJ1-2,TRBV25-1,ASRTRTRTNYGYT
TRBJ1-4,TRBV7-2,ASSPGQGAREKLF
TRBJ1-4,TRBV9,ASSGPSQGALGNEKLF
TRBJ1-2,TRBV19,ASSPRRGNYGYT
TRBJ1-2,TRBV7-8,ASSSVPNYGYT
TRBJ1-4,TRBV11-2,ASSLDPRGKLF
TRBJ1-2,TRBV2,ASSEMVDYGYT
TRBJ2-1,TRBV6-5,ASSPPSGVNNEQF
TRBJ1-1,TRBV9,ASSVAVETEAF
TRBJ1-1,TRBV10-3,AISGQGGNTEAF
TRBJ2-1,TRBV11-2,ASTWSSGRNEQF
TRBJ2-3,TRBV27,ASRGAGTDTQY
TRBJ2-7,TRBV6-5,ASRGQGIYEQY
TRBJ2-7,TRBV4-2,ASSHAGSYEQY
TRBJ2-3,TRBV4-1,ASSQSQFLSQDTQY
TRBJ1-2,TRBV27,ASSFSDRFPPEGYT
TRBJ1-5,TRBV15,ATSRGRDGSNQPQH
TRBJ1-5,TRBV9,ASSADRGGRQPQH
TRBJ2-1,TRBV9,ASSVVSSNEQF
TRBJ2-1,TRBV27,ASSPRQARRGEQF
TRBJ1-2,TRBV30,AWSGGQGSYGYT
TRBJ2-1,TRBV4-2,ASSQRSAMMYNEQF
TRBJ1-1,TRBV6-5,ASSPDPGREAF
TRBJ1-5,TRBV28,ASKALGGNQPQH
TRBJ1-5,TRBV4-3,ASSQDLNQPQH
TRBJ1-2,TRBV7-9,ASSPNLEGSGYT
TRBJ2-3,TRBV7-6,ASSARLAGRTDTQY
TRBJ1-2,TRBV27,ASSFGHSYGYT
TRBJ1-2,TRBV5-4,ASSFRGDYGYT
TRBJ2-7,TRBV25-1,ASSEYLAEQY
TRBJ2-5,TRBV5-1,ASRGSGVQETQY
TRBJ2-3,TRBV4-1,ASSLRPRQGRKTDTQY
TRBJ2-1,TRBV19,ASSFPGHNNEQF
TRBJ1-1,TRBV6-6,ASQQGNTEAF
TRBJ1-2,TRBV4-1,ASSQIDRVVGYGYT
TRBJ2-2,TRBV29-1,SVPAGNTGELF
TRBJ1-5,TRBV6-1,ASSEKGWLGGNQPQH
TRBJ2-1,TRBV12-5,ASGLDPGLAPYNEQF
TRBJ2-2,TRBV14,ASSRKRGRIAGELF
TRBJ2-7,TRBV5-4,ASSLEAGVAYEQY
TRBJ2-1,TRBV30,AWGWGEGYNEQF
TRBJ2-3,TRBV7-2,ASSSDPAGAGTDTQY
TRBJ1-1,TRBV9,ASSVDLNTEAF
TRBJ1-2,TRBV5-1,ASSVKTGTRNAYT
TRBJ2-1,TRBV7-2,ASSLVVAGMYNEQF
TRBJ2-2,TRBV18,ASSPGSGRSNTGELF